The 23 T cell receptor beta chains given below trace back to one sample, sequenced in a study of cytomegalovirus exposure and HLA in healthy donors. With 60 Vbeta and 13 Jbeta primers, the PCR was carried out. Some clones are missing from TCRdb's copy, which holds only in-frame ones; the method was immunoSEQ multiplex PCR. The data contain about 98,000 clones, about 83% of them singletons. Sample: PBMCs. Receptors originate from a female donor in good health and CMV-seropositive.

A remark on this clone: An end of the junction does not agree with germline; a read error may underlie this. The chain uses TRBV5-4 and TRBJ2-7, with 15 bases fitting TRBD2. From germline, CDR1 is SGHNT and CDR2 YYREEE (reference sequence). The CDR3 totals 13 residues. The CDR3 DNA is TGTGCCAGCAGCCCTGGGACTAGCGGGAGGCCAAACTTC. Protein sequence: CASSPGTSGRPNF.

In DNA, the CDR3 is TGTGCCAGCAGTGGATGGAGTATTAGGAATGAGCAGTTCTTC. This codes for CASSGWSIRNEQFF. V and J are TRBV28 and TRBJ2-1, with unresolved D. The ends were cut back, 5 bases at V and 7 bases at J, with 15 bases in the middle. This CDR3 has 14 residues. From germline, CDR1 is MDHEN and CDR2 SYDVKM.

The CDR3 reads CASSQTGLGANEKLFF. Written as DNA, the CDR3 is TGTGCCAGCAGCCAGACAGGGTTAGGAGCTAATGAAAAACTGTTTTTT. The rearrangement links TRBV13 to TRBJ1-4, with 7 bases aligning to TRBD1. This CDR3 region has 16 residues. The V gene end was trimmed by 5 bases and the J gene end by 3 bases; junction bases not matched to a gene: 9. The germline V gene encodes CDR1 PRHDT and CDR2 FYEKMQ (reference sequence).

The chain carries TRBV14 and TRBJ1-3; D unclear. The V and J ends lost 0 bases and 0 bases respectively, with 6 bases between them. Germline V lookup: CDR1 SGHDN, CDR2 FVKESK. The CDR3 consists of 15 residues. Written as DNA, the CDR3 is TGTGCCAGCAGCCAAGATTCCCACTCTGGAAACACCATATATTTT. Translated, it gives CASSQDSHSGNTIYF.

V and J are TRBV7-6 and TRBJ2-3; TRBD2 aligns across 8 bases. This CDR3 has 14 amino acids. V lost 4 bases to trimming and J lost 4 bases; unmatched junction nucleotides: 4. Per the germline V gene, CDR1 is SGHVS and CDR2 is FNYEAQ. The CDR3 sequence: CASSSGTRPDTQYF. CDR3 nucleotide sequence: TGTGCCAGCAGCTCCGGGACTAGGCCAGATACGCAGTATTTT.

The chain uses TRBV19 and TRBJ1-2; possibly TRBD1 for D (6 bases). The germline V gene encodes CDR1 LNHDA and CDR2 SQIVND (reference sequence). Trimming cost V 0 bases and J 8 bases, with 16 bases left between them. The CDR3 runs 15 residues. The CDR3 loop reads CASSIETTGFGGYTF. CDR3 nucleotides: TGTGCCAGTAGTATAGAGACCACAGGGTTTGGCGGCTACACCTTC.

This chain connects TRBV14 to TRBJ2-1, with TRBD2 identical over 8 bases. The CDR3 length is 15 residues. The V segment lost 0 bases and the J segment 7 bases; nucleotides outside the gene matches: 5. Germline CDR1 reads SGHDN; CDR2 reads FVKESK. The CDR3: CASSQDRGGHNEQFF. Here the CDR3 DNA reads TGTGCCAGCAGCCAAGATCGGGGGGGGCATAATGAGCAGTTCTTC.

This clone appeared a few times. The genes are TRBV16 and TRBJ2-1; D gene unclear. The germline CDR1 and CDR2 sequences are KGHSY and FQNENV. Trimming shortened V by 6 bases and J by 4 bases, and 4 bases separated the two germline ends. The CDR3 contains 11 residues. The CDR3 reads CASSPYNEQFF. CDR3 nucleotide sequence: TGTGCCAGCAGTCCGTACAATGAGCAGTTCTTC.

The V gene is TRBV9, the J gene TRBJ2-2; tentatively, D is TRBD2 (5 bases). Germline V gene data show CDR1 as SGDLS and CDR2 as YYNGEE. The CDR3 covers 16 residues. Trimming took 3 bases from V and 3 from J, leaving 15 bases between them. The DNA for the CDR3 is TGTGCCAGCAGCGCTAGCACCCAACCCGACACCGGGGAGCTGTTTTTT. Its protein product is CASSASTQPDTGELFF.

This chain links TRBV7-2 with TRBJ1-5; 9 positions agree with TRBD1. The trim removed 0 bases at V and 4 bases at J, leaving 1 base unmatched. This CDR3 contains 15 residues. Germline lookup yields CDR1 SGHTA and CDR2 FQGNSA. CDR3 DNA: TGTGCCAGCAGCTTAGCAGGGACAGGGAATCAGCCCCAGCATTTT. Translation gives CASSLAGTGNQPQHF. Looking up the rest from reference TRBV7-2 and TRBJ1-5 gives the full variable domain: GAGVSQSPSNKVTEKGKDVELRCDPISGHTALYWYRQSLGQGLEFLIYFQGNSAPDKSGLPSDRFSAERTGGSVSTLTIQRTQQEDSAVYLCASSLAGTGNQPQHFGDGTRLSIL.

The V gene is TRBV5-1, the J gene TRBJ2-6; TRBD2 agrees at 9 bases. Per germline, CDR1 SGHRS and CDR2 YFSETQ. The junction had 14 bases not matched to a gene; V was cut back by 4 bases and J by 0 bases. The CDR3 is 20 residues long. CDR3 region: CASSPRGDASGISGANVLTF. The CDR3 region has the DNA TGCGCCAGCAGCCCAAGGGGTGATGCTAGCGGGATCTCTGGGGCCAACGTCCTGACTTTC.

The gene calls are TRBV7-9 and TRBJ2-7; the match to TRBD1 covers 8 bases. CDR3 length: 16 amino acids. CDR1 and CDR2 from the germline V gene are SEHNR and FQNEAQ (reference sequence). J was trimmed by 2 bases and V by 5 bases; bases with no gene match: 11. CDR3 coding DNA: TGTGCCAGCAGCCTACCCGGACAGGGCCTCCCCTACGAGCAGTACTTC. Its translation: CASSLPGQGLPYEQYF.

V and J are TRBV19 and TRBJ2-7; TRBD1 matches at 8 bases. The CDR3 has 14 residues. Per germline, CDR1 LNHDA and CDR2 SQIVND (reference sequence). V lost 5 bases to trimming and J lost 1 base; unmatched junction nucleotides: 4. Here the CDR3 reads CASSWTGTSYEQYF. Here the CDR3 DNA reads TGTGCCAGTAGTTGGACAGGGACGTCCTACGAGCAGTACTTC.

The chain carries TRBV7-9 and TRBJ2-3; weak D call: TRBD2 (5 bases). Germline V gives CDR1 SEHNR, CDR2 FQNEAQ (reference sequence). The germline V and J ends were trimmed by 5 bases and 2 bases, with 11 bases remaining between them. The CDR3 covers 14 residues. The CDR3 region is CASSPREATDTQYF. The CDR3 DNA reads TGTGCCAGCAGCCCACGGGAAGCCACAGATACGCAGTATTTT.

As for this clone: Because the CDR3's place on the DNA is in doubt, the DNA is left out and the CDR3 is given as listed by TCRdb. The CDR3 loop is CASTSASGGNEQFF. The chain has TRBV27 and TRBJ2-1; TRBD2 is the table's D call, not checked against the DNA. CDR1 and CDR2 (germline): MNHEY, SMNVEV (reference sequence). With termini counted, the CDR3 has 14 amino acids.

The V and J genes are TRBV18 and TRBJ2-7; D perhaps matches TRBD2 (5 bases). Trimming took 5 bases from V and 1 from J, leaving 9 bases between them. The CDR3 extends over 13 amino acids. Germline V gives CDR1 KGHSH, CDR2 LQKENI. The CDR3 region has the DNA TGTGCCAGCTCAATGGGCGGGTCCTACGAGCAGTACTTC. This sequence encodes CASSMGGSYEQYF.

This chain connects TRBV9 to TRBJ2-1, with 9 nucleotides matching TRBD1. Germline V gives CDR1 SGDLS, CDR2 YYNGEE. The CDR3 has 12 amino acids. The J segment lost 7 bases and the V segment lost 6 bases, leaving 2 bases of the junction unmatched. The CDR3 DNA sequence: TGTGCCAGCACAGGGACAGGGAATGAGCAGTTCTTC. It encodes CASTGTGNEQFF.

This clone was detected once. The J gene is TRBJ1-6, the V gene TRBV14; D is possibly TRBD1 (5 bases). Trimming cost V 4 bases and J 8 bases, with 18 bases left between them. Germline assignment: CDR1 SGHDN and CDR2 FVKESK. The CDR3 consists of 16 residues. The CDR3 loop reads CASSRGHKDPYSPLHF. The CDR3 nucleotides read TGTGCCAGCAGCCGAGGACATAAGGACCCTTATTCACCCCTCCACTTT.

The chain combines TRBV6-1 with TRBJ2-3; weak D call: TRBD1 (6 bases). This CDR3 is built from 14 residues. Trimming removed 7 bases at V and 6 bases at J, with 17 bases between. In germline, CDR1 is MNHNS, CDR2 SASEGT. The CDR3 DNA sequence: TGTGCCAGCATAGAGTTGGGGGCCGGTGATACGCAGTATTTT. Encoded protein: CASIELGAGDTQYF.

The CDR3 coding sequence is TGTGCCAGTAGTCGAGAAGAACCCACAGATACGCAGTATTTT. Translated: CASSREEPTDTQYF. The chain couples TRBV19 to TRBJ2-3, with no clear D. The CDR3 runs to 14 residues. Per the germline V gene, CDR1 is LNHDA and CDR2 is SQIVND (reference sequence). The V end was cut by 5 bases, the J end by 2 bases, with 11 bases between.

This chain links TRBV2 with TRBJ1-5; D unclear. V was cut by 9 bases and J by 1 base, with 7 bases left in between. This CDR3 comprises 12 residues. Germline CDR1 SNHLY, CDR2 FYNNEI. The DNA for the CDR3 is TGTGCCAGTGGGGAGAGCAATCAGCCCCAGCATTTT. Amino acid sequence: CASGESNQPQHF.

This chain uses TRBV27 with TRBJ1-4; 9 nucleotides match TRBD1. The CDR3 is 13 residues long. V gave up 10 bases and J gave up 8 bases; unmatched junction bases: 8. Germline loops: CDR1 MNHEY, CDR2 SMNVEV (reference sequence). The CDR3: CATAGTGREKLFF. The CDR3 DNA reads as TGTGCCACCGCTGGGACAGGGCGGGAAAAACTGTTTTTT.

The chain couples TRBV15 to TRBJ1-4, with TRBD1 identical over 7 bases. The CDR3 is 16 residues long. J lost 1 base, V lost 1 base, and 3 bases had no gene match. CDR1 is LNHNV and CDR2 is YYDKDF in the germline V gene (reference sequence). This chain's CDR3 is CATSRGRQGTNEKLFF. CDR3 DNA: TGTGCCACCAGCAGAGGGCGACAGGGAACTAATGAAAAACTGTTTTTT.